The 18 T cell receptor beta chains below were found in one sample sequenced in a study of cytomegalovirus exposure and HLA in healthy donors. The PCR was carried out with 60 Vbeta primers and 13 Jbeta primers. Clones were read by immunoSEQ multiplex PCR, and TCRdb kept only the in-frame ones, dropping some. The sample records approximately 100,000 clones, 80% to 85% being singletons. The material sequenced was PBMCs. These receptors originate from a man in his forties in good health and CMV-seronegative.

The chain carries TRBV7-3 and TRBJ1-1, with D possibly being TRBD1 (6 bases). CDR3 length equals 15 residues. Germline V gene data show CDR1 as SGHTA and CDR2 as FQGTGA. Trimming stripped 0 bases from V and 1 base from J, with 9 bases between. The CDR3 nucleotides are TGTGCCAGCAGCTTAACCGGGACAACGAACACTGAAGCTTTCTTT. Encoded protein: CASSLTGTTNTEAFF.

The chain carries TRBV5-4 and TRBJ2-3; 7 bases fit TRBD2. The CDR3 is 14 residues long. Germline-derived CDR1 and CDR2 are SGHNT and YYREEE (reference sequence). V trimming: 4 bases; J trimming: 0 bases; junction bases outside the gene matches: 2. CDR3 in amino acids: CASSLGLSTDTQYF. The CDR3 DNA sequence: TGTGCCAGCAGCCTGGGACTAAGCACAGATACGCAGTATTTT.

The chain couples TRBV10-1 to TRBJ2-2; D perhaps matches TRBD1 (6 bases). The germline V gene has CDR1 WNHNN and CDR2 SYGVQD (reference sequence). The CDR3 consists of 15 residues. The V gene lost 2 bases and the J gene lost 1 base, with 8 bases spanning the gap. Here the CDR3 reads CASSEDRLNTGELFF. In nucleotides, the CDR3 is TGCGCCAGCAGTGAGGACAGGCTGAACACCGGGGAGCTGTTTTTT.

The rearrangement links TRBV2 to TRBJ1-4; perhaps TRBD1 as D (5 bases). The V end lost 6 bases, the J end lost 0 bases, and 8 bases lay between the germline ends. In germline, CDR1 is SNHLY, CDR2 FYNNEI. This CDR3 is 14 amino acids long. For the CDR3, the DNA is TGTGCCAGCAGAGGACAAACAACTAATGAAAAACTGTTTTTT. Protein: CASRGQTTNEKLFF.

The chain uses TRBV10-3 and TRBJ2-2, with a possible D match to TRBD1 (6 bases). Trimming removed 4 bases from V and 3 bases from J, with 9 bases in between. Germline assignment: CDR1 ENHRY and CDR2 SYGVKD. The CDR3 has 14 amino acids. CDR3 nucleotide sequence: TGTGCCATCAGTGCCAACAGGGACACCGGGGAGCTGTTTTTT. This encodes CAISANRDTGELFF.

About this clone: Mismatch with germline at one junction end may stem from a read error. Other DNA variants within this sample encode the same CDR3. J is TRBJ2-7 and V is TRBV28; TRBD1 is a possible D gene (5 bases). The CDR3 length is 12 residues. CDR1 is MDHEN and CDR2 is SYDVKM in the germline V gene. CDR3 DNA: TGCGCCAGCAGTTTGCAGGGCGACGAGCAGTACTTC. Encoded protein: CASSLQGDEQYF.

The chain carries TRBV10-3 and TRBJ1-6; 7 nucleotides line up with TRBD1. Germline V CDR1 and CDR2: ENHRY, SYGVKD. This CDR3 contains 15 residues. The trim removed 6 bases at V and 1 base at J, leaving 3 bases unmatched. The CDR3 coding sequence is TGTGCCATCAGGGCGACAGGGTCCTATAATTCACCCCTCCACTTT. It translates to CAIRATGSYNSPLHF.

The J gene is TRBJ2-7, the V gene TRBV19; perhaps TRBD2 as D (7 bases). In germline, CDR1 is LNHDA, CDR2 SQIVND (reference sequence). The CDR3 spans 15 residues. Trimming took off 4 bases at V and 5 bases at J, with 18 bases between the two ends. The CDR3 nucleotides are TGTGCCAGTAGTAATCCGGAGGGGCGGGGGCACGAGCAGTACTTC. Encoded protein: CASSNPEGRGHEQYF.

The chain carries TRBV6-5 and TRBJ1-2; D remains ambiguous. The CDR3 runs 16 residues. Trimming left V 4 bases short and J 3 bases short, with 18 bases between. Germline assignment: CDR1 MNHEY and CDR2 SVGAGI. CDR3 region: CASSSQRGTTHYGYTF. In DNA form, the CDR3 reads TGTGCCAGCAGTTCTCAGAGAGGAACAACTCACTATGGCTACACCTTC.

CDR3 protein: CASRRDANYGYTF. The CDR3 nucleotides read TGTGCCAGCAGGCGGGACGCTAACTATGGCTACACCTTC. The rearrangement links TRBV9 to TRBJ1-2; D is possibly TRBD1 (5 bases). There are 13 residues in the CDR3. V shed 5 bases and J shed 0 bases, with 8 bases lying between them. The germline gives CDR1 SGDLS, CDR2 YYNGEE.

This chain uses TRBV5-1 with TRBJ2-7; D is perhaps TRBD2 (5 bases). The CDR3 sequence is 12 residues long. Trimming pared 4 bases from V and 4 bases from J, leaving 9 bases between. The V gene's germline CDR1 is SGHRS and CDR2 YFSETQ. DNA for the CDR3: TGCGCCAGCAGCAAAACTAGTTACGAGCAGTACTTC. Translated: CASSKTSYEQYF.

A few counts support this clone. One end of the junction does not line up with germline, which may come from a read error. The genes are TRBV5-1 and TRBJ2-7, with D possibly matching TRBD2 (6 bases). This CDR3 has 16 residues. CDR1 is SGHRS and CDR2 is YFSETQ in the germline V gene. This CDR3 is CASSLGAVGGTYKQYF. CDR3 bases: TGCGCCAGCAGCTTGGGCGCGGTAGGAGGGACCTACAAGCAGTACTTC.

The V and J genes are TRBV28 and TRBJ2-7, with TRBD1 matching over 9 bases. Germline values: CDR1 MDHEN, CDR2 SYDVKM. This CDR3 spans 14 amino acids. The V gene end was trimmed by 6 bases and the J gene end by 6 bases; junction bases not matched to a gene: 9. The DNA for the CDR3 is TGTGCCAGCAGGGACGACAGGGGGGGGGTCGAGCAGTACTTC. Translation: CASRDDRGGVEQYF.

V usage is TRBV10-3 and J usage is TRBJ2-7; D not certain. Looked up from germline, CDR1 is ENHRY and CDR2 is SYGVKD. The V end was cut by 0 bases, the J end by 7 bases, with 13 bases between. The CDR3 covers 14 residues. DNA for the CDR3: TGTGCCATCAGTGAGTCTTGGAGACCAGAAGAGCAGTACTTC. Its translation: CAISESWRPEEQYF.

This clone was counted a few times. The chain uses TRBV25-1 and TRBJ2-7; D unclear. The CDR3 contains 11 residues. CDR1 and CDR2 (germline): MGHDK, SYGVNS. Trimming removed 2 bases at V and 7 bases at J, with 6 bases between. The chain's CDR3 is CASSEEKEQYF. For the CDR3, the DNA is TGTGCCAGCAGTGAAGAGAAAGAGCAGTACTTC.

This rearrangement joins TRBV27 to TRBJ2-5; TRBD1 agrees at 9 bases. The last part of the DNA fits TRBJ2-7 better; the J call may be wrong. CDR3 length: 17 amino acids. Germline V lookup: CDR1 MNHEY, CDR2 SMNVEV (reference sequence). The chain's CDR3 is CASSLTVGQGRRDEQYF. As DNA, the CDR3 is TGTGCCAGCAGTCTGACAGTAGGACAGGGGAGACGAGACGAGCAGTACTTC.

The chain uses TRBV5-4 and TRBJ2-3; 11 bases agree with TRBD1. Trimming at V came to 4 bases and at J to 5 bases, leaving 6 bases not matched to a gene. Germline V lookup: CDR1 SGHNT, CDR2 YYREEE (reference sequence). The length of the CDR3 is 15 residues. CDR3 sequence: CASSRGQGAQDTQYF. CDR3 DNA sequence: TGTGCCAGCAGCCGAGGACAGGGGGCGCAAGATACGCAGTATTTT.

This chain joins TRBV5-7 and TRBJ1-5, with 11 nucleotides matching TRBD1. TRBV5-7 is flagged as an ORF with uncertain function. The CDR3 loop spans 18 amino acids. With V trimmed by 0 bases and J by 1 base, 6 bases remained unmatched. The CDR3 coding sequence is TGTGCCAGCAGCTTGGGTAGGGGGACAGGGGGAAGCAATCAGCCCCAGCATTTT. It is translated as CASSLGRGTGGSNQPQHF.